Listed here are 23 T cell receptor beta chains from one sample, sequenced in a study of cytomegalovirus exposure and HLA in healthy donors (dated by TCRdb to 2017 to 2019). The library was obtained by the immunoSEQ multiplex PCR assay. For the multiplex PCR, a mixture combining 60 forward primers for TCR Vbeta segments and 13 reverse primers for TCR Jbeta segments was used. TCRdb obtained this table from immuneACCESS and retained in-frame rearrangements with V and J assigned. These tables miss some clones; where compared with another copy, unresolved V genes account for less than half of the shortfall, and the remainder is unexplained. This sample lists 100,000 or so clones; 79% were detected once. The ten largest clones add up to around 4% of the sample. Sequences were obtained from PBMCs. The receptors here all came from a female donor in good health and CMV-seropositive.

The table lists this clone with a few counts. V and J are TRBV15 and TRBJ2-1; D perhaps matches TRBD1 (6 bases). Germline V gives CDR1 LNHNV, CDR2 YYDKDF (reference sequence). The CDR3 runs 15 residues. The V end was cut by 3 bases, the J end by 4 bases, with 13 bases between. CDR3 loop: CATSRAYQGYNEQFF. CDR3 bases: TGTGCCACCAGCAGGGCGTACCAGGGGTACAATGAGCAGTTCTTC.

The chain uses TRBV7-2 and TRBJ2-2; 7 nucleotides line up with TRBD2. Per the germline V gene, CDR1 is SGHTA and CDR2 is FQGNSA. J gave up 1 base and V 7 bases, and 12 bases lay outside the gene matches. The CDR3 extends over 17 amino acids. This chain's CDR3 is CASNRRRLAENTGELFF. CDR3 bases: TGTGCCAGCAACCGAAGGCGGCTAGCGGAGAACACCGGGGAGCTGTTTTTT.

The V call is TRBV27, the J call TRBJ1-6; a weak D match, TRBD1 (5 bases). The CDR3 spans 17 residues. The germline gives CDR1 MNHEY, CDR2 SMNVEV (reference sequence). V was trimmed by 1 base and J by 7 bases, leaving 17 bases between them. Written as DNA, the CDR3 is TGTGCCAGCAGTTTATATTCTCCGGGGGTAGAGAATTCACCCCTCCACTTT. This encodes CASSLYSPGVENSPLHF.

The V and J genes are TRBV2 and TRBJ1-1; 9 positions match TRBD1. The CDR3 spans 15 residues. Germline CDR1 reads SNHLY; CDR2 reads FYNNEI. Trimming removed 2 bases from V and 5 bases from J; junction bases left unmatched: 6. CDR3 bases: TGTGCCAGCAGTGAAACGACAGGGGGTAGGACTGAAGCTTTCTTT. This codes for CASSETTGGRTEAFF.

This clone was detected only a few times. In nucleotides, the CDR3 is TGTGCCAGCAGTGGTGGGGCTCCCCCCTACGAGCAGTACTTC. The encoded protein is CASSGGAPPYEQYF. The chain carries TRBV2 and TRBJ2-7; possibly TRBD1 for D (5 bases). Between the trimmed V and J ends, which lost 4 bases and 2 bases, there was a span of 12 bases. CDR1 SNHLY and CDR2 FYNNEI come from the germline V gene. CDR3 length equals 14 residues.

The chain employs TRBV7-2 and TRBJ2-3; 12 nucleotides agree with TRBD2. CDR1 and CDR2 (germline): SGHTA, FQGNSA. The CDR3 covers 18 residues. J was trimmed by 5 bases and V by 3 bases; bases with no gene match: 12. The CDR3 nucleotides are TGTGCCAGCAGCTTCTTGATATCTAGCGGGGGGGCGAAAGATACGCAGTATTTT. Its translation: CASSFLISSGGAKDTQYF.

The CDR3 DNA follows: TGCGCCAGCAGTCACGTGGGGGCTGGCTATGGCTACACCTTC. This translates into CASSHVGAGYGYTF. The chain carries TRBV10-2 and TRBJ1-2; D perhaps matches TRBD1 (6 bases). Germline assignment: CDR1 WSHSY and CDR2 SAAADI. The V end was cut by 5 bases, the J end by 4 bases, with 14 bases between. This CDR3 region has 14 residues.

The rearrangement joins TRBV11-2 to TRBJ2-3; D is perhaps TRBD1 (5 bases). This CDR3 region has 14 residues. Trimming removed 0 bases at V and 5 bases at J, with 9 bases between. The V gene's germline CDR1 is SGHAT and CDR2 FQNNGV. The CDR3 protein is CASSLDDRLDTQYF. The CDR3 DNA follows: TGTGCCAGCAGCTTAGATGACAGATTAGATACGCAGTATTTT.

The chain is built from TRBV14 and TRBJ2-3, with a tentative D call TRBD1 (6 bases). Germline lookup yields CDR1 SGHDN and CDR2 FVKESK. V was pared by 1 base and J by 1 base, with 12 bases between. The CDR3 extends over 16 amino acids. CDR3 nucleotides: TGTGCCAGCAGCCAAGGACAGAACAGGGGCACAGATACGCAGTATTTT. Translated, it gives CASSQGQNRGTDTQYF.

CDR3 sequence reads: CASSVTSGRYEQYF. The CDR3 nucleotides are TGCGCCAGCAGCGTGACTAGCGGGAGGTACGAGCAGTACTTC. The chain carries TRBV5-1 and TRBJ2-7, with TRBD2 identical over 13 bases. CDR1 SGHRS and CDR2 YFSETQ come from the germline V gene. The trim removed 4 bases at V and 4 bases at J, leaving 2 bases unmatched. CDR3 length equals 14 residues. The whole variable domain, remainder taken from reference TRBV5-1 and TRBJ2-7, is KAGVTQTPRYLIKTRGQQVTLSCSPISGHRSVSWYQQTPGQGLQFLFEYFSETQRNKGNFPGRFSGRQFSNSRSEMNVSTLELGDSALYLCASSVTSGRYEQYFGPGTRLTVT.

J is TRBJ1-1 and V is TRBV7-9, with D possibly being TRBD1 (6 bases). Germline-derived CDR1 and CDR2 are SEHNR and FQNEAQ (reference sequence). V was shortened by 8 bases and J by 1 base, with 14 bases between the two germline ends. This CDR3 contains 14 residues. The CDR3 is CASYLGASNTEAFF. For the CDR3, the DNA is TGTGCCAGCTACCTGGGGGCATCGAACACTGAAGCTTTCTTT.

The chain combines TRBV6-1 with TRBJ2-1, with TRBD1 identical over 7 bases. From germline, CDR1 is MNHNS and CDR2 SASEGT. With V trimmed by 8 bases and J by 7 bases, 5 bases remained unmatched. The CDR3 covers 12 residues. The CDR3 nucleotides are TGTGCCAGCCCCGACAGGGCGAATGAGCAGTTCTTC. It translates to CASPDRANEQFF.

This chain joins TRBV2 and TRBJ1-2; 8 bases are shared with TRBD1. V dropped 6 bases and J dropped 4; count of bases not matched to a gene: 4. The CDR3 is 13 residues long. Germline-derived CDR1 and CDR2 are SNHLY and FYNNEI. The CDR3 DNA sequence: TGTGCCAGCAGGGTTGGACAGGGCTATGGCTACACCTTC. This gives the protein CASRVGQGYGYTF. The full variable domain, in which reference TRBV2 and TRBJ1-2 provide the parts outside the CDR3, is EPEVTQTPSHQVTQMGQEVILRCVPISNHLYFYWYRQILGQKVEFLVSFYNNEISEKSEIFDDQFSVERPDGSNFTLKIRSTKLEDSAMYFCASRVGQGYGYTFGSGTRLTVV.

J is TRBJ2-7 and V is TRBV7-9; 7 bases match TRBD1. The germline V gene encodes CDR1 SEHNR and CDR2 FQNEAQ (reference sequence). V lost 4 bases, J lost 6 bases, and 24 bases stayed unmatched. The CDR3 runs to 19 residues. The CDR3 reads CASSSRQGPTRASPLEQYF. The CDR3 DNA reads as TGTGCCAGCAGCTCCCGACAGGGCCCCACTCGGGCCTCCCCCCTCGAGCAGTACTTC. Complete variable domain (other parts from reference TRBV7-9 and TRBJ2-7): DTGVSQNPRHKITKRGQNVTFRCDPISEHNRLYWYRQTLGQGPEFLTYFQNEAQLEKSRLLSDRFSAERPKGSFSTLEIQRTEQGDSAMYLCASSSRQGPTRASPLEQYFGPGTRLTVT.

This chain joins TRBV27 and TRBJ2-2, with 7 bases fitting TRBD1. Germline trimming cut 6 bases from V and 6 bases from J; bases unmatched to any gene: 13. The length of the CDR3 is 16 residues. Germline V gene sequence: CDR1 MNHEY, CDR2 SMNVEV (reference sequence). CDR3 bases: TGTGCCAGCAGGGAAACATCGACAGGGTCGGCCGGGGAGCTGTTTTTT. It specifies CASRETSTGSAGELFF.

V is TRBV6-5 and J is TRBJ1-1, with 7 bases lining up with TRBD1. CDR3 length: 15 amino acids. V was clipped by 7 bases and J by 2 bases; unmatched bases: 10. Germline-derived CDR1 and CDR2 are MNHEY and SVGAGI. CDR3 DNA sequence: TGTGCCAGCAACCCAGCCGGGACAGCCAACACTGAAGCTTTCTTT. Its protein product is CASNPAGTANTEAFF.

The table lists this clone with a few counts. The same CDR3 also results from other DNA sequences found in this sample. V usage is TRBV6-4 and J usage is TRBJ1-2, with TRBD1 as a possible D gene (6 bases). V was shortened by 0 bases and J by 4 bases, with 9 bases between the two germline ends. The CDR3 loop spans 14 amino acids. The germline gives CDR1 MRHNA, CDR2 SNTAGT. The CDR3 DNA reads TGTGCCAGCAGTGACTCGGGGGGGCCCTATGGCTACACCTTC. This gives the protein CASSDSGGPYGYTF.

V usage is TRBV19 and J usage is TRBJ1-1, with TRBD1 matching 9 bases. Germline V CDR1 and CDR2: LNHDA, SQIVND (reference sequence). V dropped 8 bases and J dropped 4; count of bases not matched to a gene: 2. This CDR3 contains 12 residues. The CDR3, as DNA: TGTGCCAGTGAGGACAGGGGCACTGAAGCTTTCTTT. Translated, it gives CASEDRGTEAFF.

This clone occurred a few times. This sequence joins TRBV5-1 and TRBJ2-3; 7 bases map to TRBD1. The CDR3 is 14 amino acids. CDR1 is SGHRS, CDR2 YFSETQ, per germline. V trimming: 4 bases; J trimming: 4 bases; junction bases outside the gene matches: 6. In DNA, the CDR3 is TGCGCCAGCAGCCTGCGACAGGGAGCAGATACGCAGTATTTT. It is translated as CASSLRQGADTQYF.

The table lists this clone with a few counts. V gene TRBV9 combines with J gene TRBJ1-1; D unclear. Per germline, CDR1 SGDLS and CDR2 YYNGEE. This CDR3 spans 16 amino acids. Between the trimmed V and J ends, which lost 0 bases and 0 bases, there was a span of 12 bases. The CDR3 sequence: CASSVGAGPLNTEAFF. In DNA, the CDR3 is TGTGCCAGCAGCGTAGGTGCGGGCCCCCTGAACACTGAAGCTTTCTTT.

This clone was counted a single time. The genes are TRBV7-2 and TRBJ2-3; 16 bases fit TRBD2. The CDR3 has 19 residues. Per germline, CDR1 SGHTA and CDR2 FQGNSA. V dropped 4 bases and J dropped 5; count of bases not matched to a gene: 12. The DNA for the CDR3 is TGTGCCAGCAGCTCAGGGACTAGCGGGGGGGTCGGAGGTCGAGATACGCAGTATTTT. Translating it yields CASSSGTSGGVGGRDTQYF.

This clone was observed a single time. The chain combines TRBV29-1 with TRBJ2-3; D possibly corresponds to TRBD2 (5 bases). The V gene's germline CDR1 is SQVTM and CDR2 ANQGSEA. The CDR3 loop spans 13 amino acids. V lost 3 bases to trimming and J lost 0 bases, with 7 bases between them. The CDR3 DNA reads TGCAGCGTTGAGCGGGTCAGCACAGATACGCAGTATTTT. Amino acid sequence: CSVERVSTDTQYF.

This clone has a single count. The chain joins TRBV2 to TRBJ2-7; D is possibly TRBD2 (6 bases). This CDR3 has 14 residues. In germline, CDR1 is SNHLY, CDR2 FYNNEI. Trimming took 8 bases from V and 0 from J, leaving 14 bases between them. The CDR3 region has the DNA TGTGCCAGCGGCCGGGACTCGAGCTCCTACGAGCAGTACTTC. Protein sequence: CASGRDSSSYEQYF.